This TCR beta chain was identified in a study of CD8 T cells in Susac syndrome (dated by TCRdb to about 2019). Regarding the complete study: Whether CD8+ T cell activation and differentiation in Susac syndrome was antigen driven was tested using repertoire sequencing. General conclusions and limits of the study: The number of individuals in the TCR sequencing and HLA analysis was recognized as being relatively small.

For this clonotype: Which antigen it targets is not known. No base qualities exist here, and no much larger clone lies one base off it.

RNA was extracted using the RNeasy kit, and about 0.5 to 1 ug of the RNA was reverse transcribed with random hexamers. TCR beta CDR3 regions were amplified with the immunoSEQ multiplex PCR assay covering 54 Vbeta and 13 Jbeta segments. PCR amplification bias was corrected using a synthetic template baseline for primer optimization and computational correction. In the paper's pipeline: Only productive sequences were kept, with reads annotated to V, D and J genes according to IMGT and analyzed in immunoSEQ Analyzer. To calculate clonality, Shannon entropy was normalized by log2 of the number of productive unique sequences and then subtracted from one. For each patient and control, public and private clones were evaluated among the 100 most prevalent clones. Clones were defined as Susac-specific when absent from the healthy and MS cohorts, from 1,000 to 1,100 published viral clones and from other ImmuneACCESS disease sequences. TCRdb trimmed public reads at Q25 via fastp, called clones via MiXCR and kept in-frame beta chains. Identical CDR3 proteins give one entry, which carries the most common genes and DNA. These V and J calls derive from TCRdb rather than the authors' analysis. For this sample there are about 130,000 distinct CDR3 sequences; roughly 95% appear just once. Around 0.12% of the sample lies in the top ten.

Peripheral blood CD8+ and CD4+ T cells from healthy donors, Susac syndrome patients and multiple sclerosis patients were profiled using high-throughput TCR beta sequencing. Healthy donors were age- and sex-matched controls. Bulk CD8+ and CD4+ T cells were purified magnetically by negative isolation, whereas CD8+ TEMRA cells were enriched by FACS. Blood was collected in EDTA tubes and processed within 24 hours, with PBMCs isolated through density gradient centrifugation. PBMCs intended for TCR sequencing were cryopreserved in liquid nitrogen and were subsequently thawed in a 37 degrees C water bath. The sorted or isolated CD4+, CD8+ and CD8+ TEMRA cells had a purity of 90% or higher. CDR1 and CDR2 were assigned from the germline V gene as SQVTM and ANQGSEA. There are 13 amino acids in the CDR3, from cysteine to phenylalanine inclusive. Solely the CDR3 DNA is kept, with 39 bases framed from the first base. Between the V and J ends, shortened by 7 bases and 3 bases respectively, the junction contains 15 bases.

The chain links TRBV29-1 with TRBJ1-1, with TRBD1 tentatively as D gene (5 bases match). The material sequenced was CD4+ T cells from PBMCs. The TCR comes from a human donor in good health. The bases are TGCAGCGCCCGACGCGGGGCAGACACTGAAGCTTTCTTT. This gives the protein CSARRGADTEAFF.